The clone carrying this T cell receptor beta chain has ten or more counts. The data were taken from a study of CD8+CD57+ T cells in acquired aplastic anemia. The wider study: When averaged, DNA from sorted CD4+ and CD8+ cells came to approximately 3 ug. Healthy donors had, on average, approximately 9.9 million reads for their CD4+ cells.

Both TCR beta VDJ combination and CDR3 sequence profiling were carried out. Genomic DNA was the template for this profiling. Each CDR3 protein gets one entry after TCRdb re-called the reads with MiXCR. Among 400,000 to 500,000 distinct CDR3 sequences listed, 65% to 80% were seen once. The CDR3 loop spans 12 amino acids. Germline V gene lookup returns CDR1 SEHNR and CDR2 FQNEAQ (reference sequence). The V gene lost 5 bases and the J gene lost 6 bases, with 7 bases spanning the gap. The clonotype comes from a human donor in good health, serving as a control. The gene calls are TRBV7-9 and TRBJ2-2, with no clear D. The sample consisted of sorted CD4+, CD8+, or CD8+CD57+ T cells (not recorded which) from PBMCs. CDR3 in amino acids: CASSLFPGELFF. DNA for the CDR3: TGTGCCAGCAGCCTCTTCCCCGGGGAGCTGTTTTTT.